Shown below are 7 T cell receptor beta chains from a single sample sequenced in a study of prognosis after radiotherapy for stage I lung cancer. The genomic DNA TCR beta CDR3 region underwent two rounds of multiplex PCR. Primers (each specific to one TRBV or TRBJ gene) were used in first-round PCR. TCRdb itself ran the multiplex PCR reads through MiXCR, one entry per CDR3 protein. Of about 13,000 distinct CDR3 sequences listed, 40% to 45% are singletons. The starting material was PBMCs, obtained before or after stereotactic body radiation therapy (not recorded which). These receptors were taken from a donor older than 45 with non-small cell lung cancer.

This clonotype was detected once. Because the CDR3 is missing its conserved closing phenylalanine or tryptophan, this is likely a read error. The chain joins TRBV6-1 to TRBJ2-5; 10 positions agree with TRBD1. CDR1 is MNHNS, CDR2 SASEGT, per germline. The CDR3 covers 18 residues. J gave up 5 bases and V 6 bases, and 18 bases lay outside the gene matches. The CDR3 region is CASSPPAGQGKWAETQYL. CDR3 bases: TGTGCCAGCAGCCCACCGGCGGGACAGGGGAAATGGGCCGAGACCCAGTACTTA.

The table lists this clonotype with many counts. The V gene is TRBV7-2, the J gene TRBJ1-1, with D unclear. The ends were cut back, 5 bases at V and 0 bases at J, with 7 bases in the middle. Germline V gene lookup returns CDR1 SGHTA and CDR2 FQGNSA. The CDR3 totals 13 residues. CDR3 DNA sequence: TGTGCCAGCAGCCCGAACATGAACACTGAAGCTTTCTTT. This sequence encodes CASSPNMNTEAFF.

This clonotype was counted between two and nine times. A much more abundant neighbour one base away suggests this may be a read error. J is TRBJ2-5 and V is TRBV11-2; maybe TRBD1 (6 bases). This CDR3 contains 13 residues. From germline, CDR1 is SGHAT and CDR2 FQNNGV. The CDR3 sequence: CASSPFSGTTQCF. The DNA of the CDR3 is TGTGCCAGCAGCCCGTTCTCCGGGACAACCCAGTGCTTC.

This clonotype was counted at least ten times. In DNA form, the CDR3 reads TGTGCCAGCAGCTTGGCCGGTGGGGCAGTAGAAGCTTTCTTT. This codes for CASSLAGGAVEAFF. The V gene is TRBV5-4, the J gene TRBJ1-1; D perhaps matches TRBD1 (5 bases). The ends were cut back, 0 bases at V and 8 bases at J, with 14 bases in the middle. This CDR3 is built from 14 residues. Per germline, CDR1 SGHNT and CDR2 YYREEE (reference sequence).

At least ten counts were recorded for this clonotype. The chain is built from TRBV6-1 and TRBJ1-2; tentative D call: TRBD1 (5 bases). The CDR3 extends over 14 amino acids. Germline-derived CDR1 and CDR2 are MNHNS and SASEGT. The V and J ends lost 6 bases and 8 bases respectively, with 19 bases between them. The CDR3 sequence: CASRTRGRFEGYTF. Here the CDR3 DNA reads TGTGCCAGCAGAACTAGGGGAAGATTTGAGGGCTACACCTTC.

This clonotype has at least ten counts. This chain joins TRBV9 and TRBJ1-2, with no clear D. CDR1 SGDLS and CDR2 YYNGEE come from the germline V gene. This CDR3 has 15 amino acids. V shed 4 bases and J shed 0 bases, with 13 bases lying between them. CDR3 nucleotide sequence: TGTGCCAGCAGCCCCAATGAGGGCGCTAACTATGGCTACACCTTC. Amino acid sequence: CASSPNEGANYGYTF.

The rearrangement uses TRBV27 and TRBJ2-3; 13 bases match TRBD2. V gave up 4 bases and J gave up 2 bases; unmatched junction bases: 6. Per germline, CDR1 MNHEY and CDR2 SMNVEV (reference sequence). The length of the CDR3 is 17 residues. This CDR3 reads CASSSRLAGGITDTQYF. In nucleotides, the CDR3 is TGTGCCAGCAGTTCCAGACTAGCGGGAGGCATCACAGATACGCAGTATTTT.